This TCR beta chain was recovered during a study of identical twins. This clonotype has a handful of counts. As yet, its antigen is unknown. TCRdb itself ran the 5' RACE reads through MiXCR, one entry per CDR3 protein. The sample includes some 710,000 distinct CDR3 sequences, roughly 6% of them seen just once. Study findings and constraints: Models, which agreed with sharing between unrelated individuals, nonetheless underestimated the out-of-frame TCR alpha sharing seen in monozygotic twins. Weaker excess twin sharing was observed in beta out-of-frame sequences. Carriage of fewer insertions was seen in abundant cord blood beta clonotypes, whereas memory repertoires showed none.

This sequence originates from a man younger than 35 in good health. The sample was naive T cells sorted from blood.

The CDR3 loop reads CASSYSEGNTEAFF. Written as DNA, the CDR3 is TGTGCCAGCAGTTACTCGGAGGGGAACACTGAAGCTTTCTTT. V and J are TRBV6-5 and TRBJ1-1; D is unclear. The CDR3 is 14 amino acids. CDR1 is MNHEY, CDR2 SVGAGI, per germline. Trimming shortened V by 0 bases and J by 1 base, and 6 bases separated the two germline ends.